The clone carrying this TCR beta chain was seen a handful of times. Its antigen is unknown. Other DNA sequences within the sample encode an identical CDR3. The data are from a study of cytomegalovirus exposure and HLA in healthy donors. PCR involved 60 Vbeta and 13 Jbeta primers. Measured with immunoSEQ multiplex PCR; TCRdb has only the in-frame clones, and not every one. Among some 90,000 clones listed, more than 75% were seen once. The CDR3 is 15 residues long. The V segment lost 5 bases and the J segment 0 bases; nucleotides outside the gene matches: 6. Germline loops: CDR1 SGHRS, CDR2 YFSETQ. Overall study results and limits: The authors considered a cluster of highly shared sequence variants likely to be a sequencing artifact. Rarity held for most TCR sequences, but there were some public TCRs that occurred in many donors.

The sample consisted of PBMCs. This sequence joins TRBV5-1 and TRBJ2-3; TRBD2 agrees at 7 bases. This TCR derives from a man aged 25-45 years in good health and CMV-seropositive. The CDR3 loop is CASSLAGASTDTQYF. CDR3 in DNA: TGCGCCAGCAGTTTAGCGGGTGCTAGCACAGATACGCAGTATTTT. The whole variable domain, remainder taken from reference TRBV5-1 and TRBJ2-3, is KAGVTQTPRYLIKTRGQQVTLSCSPISGHRSVSWYQQTPGQGLQFLFEYFSETQRNKGNFPGRFSGRQFSNSRSEMNVSTLELGDSALYLCASSLAGASTDTQYFGPGTRLTVL.